What follows is one T cell receptor beta chain and its context. The entry originates in a study of T cell responses to AZD1222 COVID-19 vaccine. Here immunoSEQ multiplex PCR was the method, and the copy in TCRdb shows in-frame clones only, minus some. The table lists 75,000 to 100,000 clones, 75% to 90% of them singletons. Trimming cost V 8 bases and J 2 bases, with 4 bases left between them. The germline gives CDR1 MNHNS, CDR2 SASEGT. The CDR3 totals 11 residues. This receptor was identified in an adult in good health. The V gene is TRBV6-1, the J gene TRBJ1-3, with no clear D. The sample here was peripheral blood, taken on day 0 of AZD1222 vaccination. The CDR3 protein is CASRTGNTIYF. The CDR3 coding sequence is TGTGCCAGCCGAACTGGAAACACCATATATTTT.